The T cell receptor beta chain under discussion was sequenced for a study of blood T cell repertoires in COVID-19. Study details: Samples taken during acute and convalescent COVID-19 were collected in the United States, Italy and Spain. PBMCs, B-cell-depleted T cells, or T cells were the source of the cDNA or gDNA that made up the material.

The data were produced by immunoSEQ multiplex PCR, yet TCRdb's version contains in-frame clones alone and is incomplete. The sample has about 210,000 clones, less than 90% seen once. The table lists this clone with a count of one. CDR3 length: 13 amino acids. V was clipped by 2 bases and J by 5 bases; unmatched bases: 1. Per germline, CDR1 KGHSH and CDR2 LQKENI. Seattle patient enrollment occurred during active infection, with longitudinal follow-up thereafter. This chain connects TRBV18 to TRBJ1-2; 8 bases match TRBD1. Sequenced input: peripheral blood. The TCR sequence derives from an elderly woman with COVID-19, enrolled during active disease. This chain's CDR3 is CASSPWTGYGYTF. The CDR3 region has the DNA TGTGCCAGCTCACCATGGACAGGGTATGGCTACACCTTC.